Sequencing of this TCR beta chain was carried out in a study of CD8+ T cells in alopecia areata (dated by TCRdb to between 2017 and 2018). About the study as a whole: The treated patients, all with moderate-to-severe alopecia areata, were enrolled in an open-label pilot trial of oral tofacitinib given at 5 to 10 mg twice daily. Tofacitinib was administered for 6 to 18 months, and 6 months of follow-up off drug were then conducted to assess delayed response and recurrence. The SALT score, which quantifies the percentage of affected scalp surface area, was used to measure disease severity in treated patients. In both human patients and the C3H/HeJ mouse model, the study applied high-throughput TCRbeta sequencing to look at T cell clonal expansion in alopecia areata. In humans, TCRbeta sequencing was performed on scalp tissue and on sorted CD4+ and CD8+ peripheral blood T cells from healthy controls and from patients with patchy or totalis/universalis alopecia areata. Biopsies were taken from tofacitinib-treated patients at baseline and again at 4 and 24 weeks into treatment, and several of those patients also had a later scalp biopsy. Clonality in the scalp was compared among normal scalp (n=4), patchy alopecia areata scalp (n=8), and alopecia totalis/universalis scalp (n=8). The RNA source kit depended on sample type: the PAXgene miRNA kit for fixed scalp, the miRNeasy kit for PBMCs, and the RNeasy kit for mouse skin. Amplification of TCRbeta CDR3 regions was done by immunoSEQ multiplex PCR using 35 Vbeta forward primers and 13 Jbeta reverse primers. Paper-wide results and their limitations: Unlike mouse skin, where gammadelta T cells dominate, normal human skin contains resident alphabeta T cells that get sequenced too, which complicates analysis of the scalp TCR repertoire. Many expanded lesional clones persisted in scalp and blood during tofacitinib treatment, which may partly explain relapse after stopping treatment. Tofacitinib significantly lowered scalp clonality and the number of expanded CD8+ clones among the top 100 scalp clones. Shared TCR sequences between patients were less evident than in mice, which may be partly attributable to HLA diversity in the patient population. Lesional scalp, especially in alopecia totalis/universalis, showed higher clonality and more expanded CD8+ clones than normal scalp, suggesting antigenic drive. Because the treated cohort was small and had just a single nonresponder, larger studies are needed to establish links between baseline CD8+ expansion and response.

On this clone: Its target antigen remains unknown. No qualities accompany the bases; no much larger clone lies one base away.

V and J are trimmed by 5 bases and 3 bases, and the gene matches miss 10 bases of the junction. The CDR3 runs 15 amino acids, cysteine and phenylalanine included. CDR3 DNA only is kept here, 45 bases in frame from base 1. Taken from the germline V gene (reference sequence), the CDR1 and CDR2 loops are GTSNPN and SVGIG. In the paper's terms, the time point label means: 24 weeks on oral tofacitinib. The treatment or condition label of this sample denotes: oral pan-JAK inhibitor, 5-10 mg twice daily. Lesional scalp punch biopsies and peripheral blood were obtained from alopecia areata patients. PBMCs were isolated by density centrifugation and stained for CD3, CD4 and CD8, after which CD4+ and CD8+ T cells were sorted on a FACSAria. The library was built by means of the immunoSEQ multiplex PCR assay. RNA was extracted from all samples and reverse transcribed into cDNA, which served as template for TCR sequencing. First-strand cDNA was synthesized with SuperScript III using a 2:1 mix of oligo-dT and random hexamers. Amplification bias was assessed with a synthetic immune receptor repertoire, and residual bias was removed computationally. The original pipeline was this. Raw reads were preprocessed to remove errors, and CDR3 was defined according to IMGT conventions as the region from the conserved cysteine to phenylalanine. Clonality was calculated as 1 minus Shannon entropy normalized by log2 of the number of productive unique TCRs. Scalp TCRbeta sequences were cross-referenced with sorted blood CD4 and CD8 repertoires so that the CD4 or CD8 identity of scalp clones could be inferred. TCRdb stores this immuneACCESS table with in-frame sequences only. Part of the clones is absent; in the studies checked, under half of the shortfall reflects unresolved V genes, and no reason is known for the rest. That table supplies the V and J calls and clone size; D and trimming were determined from the DNA. Within this sample are 80,000 or so clones, with 60% to 70% of them counted one time only. The top ten clonotypes cover about a quarter of the sample.

The receptor was derived from a human donor with alopecia areata. Here the sequenced sample was CD8+ T cells sorted from blood, taken at week 24, from a patient treated with tofacitinib. This receptor chain uses TRBV30 and TRBJ2-7; 10 central nucleotides agree with TRBD1. The CDR3 in this case is CAWCPSGTGDYEQYF. Read as DNA, the sequence is TGTGCCTGGTGCCCGAGCGGGACAGGGGACTACGAGCAGTACTTC.